Listed here are 20 T cell receptor beta chains from one sample, sequenced in a study of blood T cell repertoires in COVID-19. Data came from immunoSEQ multiplex PCR; TCRdb stores just in-frame clones and leaves some out. Of 100,000 to 150,000 clones listed, about 83% were seen once; the top ten hold about 5.4%. Sequenced input: peripheral blood. Every receptor here comes from a human donor in a cohort sampled during active COVID-19.

This chain connects TRBV10-3 to TRBJ1-5; D call uncertain. The ends were cut back, 0 bases at V and 3 bases at J, with 12 bases in the middle. This CDR3 is built from 16 residues. Germline V gene sequence: CDR1 ENHRY, CDR2 SYGVKD. CDR3 nucleotides: TGTGCCATCAGTGAGTCGACCGCGGGTGACAATCAGCCCCAGCATTTT. Its translation is CAISESTAGDNQPQHF.

This CDR3 reads CASSHPRSSGEQFF. The CDR3 bases are TGCGCCAGCAGCCACCCGCGGTCCTCGGGGGAGCAGTTCTTC. This rearrangement joins TRBV4-1 to TRBJ2-1, with D possibly TRBD2 on 5 matching bases. Germline lookup yields CDR1 MGHRA and CDR2 YSYEKL. The CDR3 runs to 14 residues. V dropped 3 bases and J dropped 10 bases, with 16 bases sitting between them.

The rearrangement uses TRBV5-1 and TRBJ1-2, with 7 bases lining up with TRBD1. Trimming at V came to 1 base and at J to 5 bases, leaving 5 bases not matched to a gene. The CDR3 consists of 14 residues. Germline V CDR1 and CDR2: SGHRS, YFSETQ. The DNA of the CDR3 is TGCGCCAGCAGCTTGACAGGGGTCGAGTATGGCTACACCTTC. Translation gives CASSLTGVEYGYTF.

The gene calls are TRBV30 and TRBJ1-2; tentative D call: TRBD1 (5 bases). The V and J ends lost 3 bases and 2 bases respectively, with 10 bases between them. CDR1 and CDR2 (germline): GTSNPN, SVGIG (reference sequence). The length of the CDR3 is 13 residues. The CDR3 here is CAWSPTANYGYTF. The CDR3 coding sequence is TGTGCCTGGAGCCCGACAGCAAACTATGGCTACACCTTC. The full variable domain, in which reference TRBV30 and TRBJ1-2 provide the parts outside the CDR3, is SQTIHQWPATLVQPVGSPLSLECTVEGTSNPNLYWYRQAAGRGLQLLFYSVGIGQISSEVPQNLSASRPQDRQFILSSKKLLLSDSGFYLCAWSPTANYGYTFGSGTRLTVV.

The rearrangement joins TRBV19 to TRBJ1-2; the D gene is possibly TRBD1 (6 bases). The length of the CDR3 is 15 residues. V dropped 4 bases and J dropped 3 bases, with 15 bases sitting between them. Germline V gene lookup returns CDR1 LNHDA and CDR2 SQIVND (reference sequence). CDR3 in amino acids: CASSTIRGADYGYTF. DNA of the CDR3: TGTGCCAGTAGTACGATCAGGGGCGCCGACTATGGCTACACCTTC.

The chain carries TRBV5-1 and TRBJ2-6; the match to TRBD1 covers 10 bases. This CDR3 has 20 amino acids. The V and J ends lost 8 bases and 1 base, in that order; junction bases with no gene match: 18. Per germline, CDR1 SGHRS and CDR2 YFSETQ. The CDR3 loop is CASALSAMTGGRSGANVLTF. CDR3 sequence (DNA): TGCGCCAGTGCCCTCTCCGCTATGACAGGGGGCAGGTCTGGGGCCAACGTCCTGACTTTC.

The sample holds one count of this clone. The CDR3 sequence is CATSDFPRDRGRPRLKETQYF. The CDR3 coding sequence is TGTGCCACCAGTGATTTTCCGCGGGACAGGGGGAGGCCTCGGTTAAAAGAGACCCAGTACTTC. The J gene is TRBJ2-5, the V gene TRBV24-1; 11 bases fit TRBD1. This CDR3 has 21 amino acids. The V gene's germline CDR1 is KGHDR and CDR2 SFDVKD. V was pared by 1 base and J by 3 bases, with 18 bases of the junction left unmatched.

CDR3 region: CASSSKTGWGNQPQHF. The CDR3 coding sequence is TGTGCCAGCAGCTCAAAGACAGGCTGGGGAAATCAGCCCCAGCATTTT. The chain uses TRBV7-2 and TRBJ1-5; the D gene is possibly TRBD1 (6 bases). Trimming stripped 4 bases from V and 4 bases from J, with 17 bases between. CDR1 is SGHTA and CDR2 is FQGNSA in the germline V gene. The CDR3 is 16 residues long. Using reference TRBV7-2 and TRBJ1-5 for the parts outside the CDR3, the full variable domain is GAGVSQSPSNKVTEKGKDVELRCDPISGHTALYWYRQSLGQGLEFLIYFQGNSAPDKSGLPSDRFSAERTGGSVSTLTIQRTQQEDSAVYLCASSSKTGWGNQPQHFGDGTRLSIL.

The chain recombines TRBV4-3 with TRBJ2-7, with D possibly TRBD1 on 5 matching bases. CDR1 LGHNA and CDR2 YSLEER come from the germline V gene. V gave up 0 bases and J gave up 3 bases, with 12 bases separating them. The CDR3 loop spans 15 amino acids. The CDR3 DNA reads TGCGCCAGCAGCCAAGAGGCCGGTAGGGGCTACGAGCAGTACTTC. This encodes CASSQEAGRGYEQYF.

The chain carries TRBV19 and TRBJ1-6; 7 nucleotides line up with TRBD1. This CDR3 has 15 amino acids. From germline, CDR1 is LNHDA and CDR2 SQIVND (reference sequence). The V segment lost 7 bases and the J segment 2 bases; nucleotides outside the gene matches: 5. This chain's CDR3 is CASTRQGAYNSPLHF. DNA of the CDR3: TGTGCCAGTACCCGGCAGGGGGCCTATAATTCACCCCTCCACTTT.

The chain joins TRBV28 to TRBJ1-1; unclear D gene. CDR3 length equals 12 residues. Germline CDR1 is MDHEN and CDR2 is SYDVKM. V lost 5 bases and J 8 bases, leaving 12 bases between the germline ends. The CDR3 sequence: CASSPRREEAFF. CDR3 sequence (DNA): TGTGCCAGCAGTCCCCGGAGGGAAGAAGCTTTCTTT. Full variable domain (outside the CDR3, taken from reference TRBV28 and TRBJ1-1): DVKVTQSSRYLVKRTGEKVFLECVQDMDHENMFWYRQDPGLGLRLIYFSYDVKMKEKGDIPEGYSVSREKKERFSLILESASTNQTSMYLCASSPRREEAFFGQGTRLTVV.

The genes are TRBV2 and TRBJ2-4; 15 bases line up with TRBD2. Trimming at V came to 6 bases and at J to 4 bases, leaving 10 bases not matched to a gene. The length of the CDR3 is 18 residues. The germline gives CDR1 SNHLY, CDR2 FYNNEI. The CDR3 region has the DNA TGTGCCAGCAGGGGGGGTCGAGGACTAGCGGGAGGGAAAAACATTCAGTACTTC. Amino acid sequence: CASRGGRGLAGGKNIQYF. Drawing the rest from reference TRBV2 and TRBJ2-4, the complete variable domain is EPEVTQTPSHQVTQMGQEVILRCVPISNHLYFYWYRQILGQKVEFLVSFYNNEISEKSEIFDDQFSVERPDGSNFTLKIRSTKLEDSAMYFCASRGGRGLAGGKNIQYFGAGTRLSVL.

The chain is built from TRBV7-3 and TRBJ2-7; D possibly corresponds to TRBD2 (7 bases). Germline V gives CDR1 SGHTA, CDR2 FQGTGA. V was clipped by 6 bases and J by 4 bases, with 13 bases between them. The CDR3 is made up of 13 amino acids. The chain's CDR3 is CASSQRGGYEQYF. The CDR3 DNA sequence: TGTGCCAGCAGTCAAAGGGGGGGATACGAGCAGTACTTC.

The chain links TRBV3-1 (or the pseudogene TRBV3-2) to TRBJ1-4; 10 bases match TRBD1. This CDR3 has 14 amino acids. Germline trimming cut 6 bases from V and 7 bases from J; bases unmatched to any gene: 5. Germline lookup yields CDR1 LGHDT and CDR2 YNNKEL (reference sequence). The CDR3 loop reads CASRLTGGGEKLFF. Written as DNA, the CDR3 is TGTGCCAGCAGACTGACAGGGGGCGGTGAAAAACTGTTTTTT.

The CDR3 reads CASSLTGGGTEAFF. In DNA, the CDR3 is TGTGCCAGCAGCTTAACAGGGGGAGGGACTGAAGCTTTCTTT. The chain uses TRBV7-3 and TRBJ1-1; D is possibly TRBD1 (6 bases). Trimming took 0 bases from V and 5 from J, leaving 10 bases between them. Germline-derived CDR1 and CDR2 are SGHTA and FQGTGA. The CDR3 has 14 residues.

The J gene is TRBJ1-2, the V gene TRBV9, with D unclear. V dropped 0 bases and J dropped 8 bases, with 11 bases sitting between them. The CDR3 contains 13 residues. The V gene's germline CDR1 is SGDLS and CDR2 YYNGEE. The CDR3 coding sequence is TGTGCCAGCAGCGTAGCGGGGTTTGGAGGCTACACCTTC. Protein product: CASSVAGFGGYTF.

The J gene is TRBJ2-1, the V gene TRBV10-1; TRBD2 matches at 8 bases. This CDR3 has 15 amino acids. CDR1 is WNHNN and CDR2 is SYGVQD in the germline V gene (reference sequence). V lost 4 bases and J lost 9; bases outside the gene matches: 11. The CDR3 spells CASSVSGKGVSEQFF. The CDR3 DNA sequence: TGCGCCAGCAGTGTTAGCGGGAAAGGGGTTAGTGAGCAGTTCTTC.

This chain joins TRBV4-1 and TRBJ2-5; D is possibly TRBD1 (6 bases). The CDR3 extends over 15 amino acids. The germline CDR1 and CDR2 sequences are MGHRA and YSYEKL. V was trimmed by 5 bases and J by 1 base, leaving 14 bases between them. CDR3 in amino acids: CASSSRDRFQETQYF. The CDR3 nucleotides are TGCGCCAGCAGCTCCCGAGACAGGTTCCAAGAGACCCAGTACTTC.

The genes are TRBV5-4 and TRBJ1-2; D gene uncertain. V was clipped by 1 base and J by 4 bases, with 14 bases between them. The CDR3 has 15 amino acids. Per the germline V gene, CDR1 is SGHNT and CDR2 is YYREEE (reference sequence). The CDR3 DNA is TGTGCCAGCAGCTTGAAATTCAAAACGGGCTATGGCTACACCTTC. This gives the protein CASSLKFKTGYGYTF.

CDR3 sequence reads: CASSLAQGNEQFF. CDR3 bases: TGTGCCAGCAGTTTAGCACAGGGTAATGAGCAGTTCTTC. The chain uses TRBV12-3 or TRBV12-4 and TRBJ2-1, with D tentatively TRBD1 (6 bases). The CDR3 loop spans 13 amino acids. Trimming cost V 0 bases and J 7 bases, with 7 bases left between them.